This T cell receptor beta chain was profiled in a study of blood T cell repertoires in COVID-19. Germline V gene sequence: CDR1 LGHDT, CDR2 YNNKEL (reference sequence). The CDR3 has 16 amino acids. V was shortened by 0 bases and J by 6 bases, with 12 bases between the two germline ends. Authors' data handling: Researchers report that nucleated cell counts were estimated from reference gene primer amplification. Measured with immunoSEQ multiplex PCR; TCRdb has only the in-frame clones, and not every one. V, J and clone size reflect that table, while D and trimming were determined from the DNA. The table has 90,000 to 120,000 clones, 80% to 95% seen once; the top ten hold roughly 1.2%.

V usage is TRBV3-1 (or the pseudogene TRBV3-2) and J usage is TRBJ1-6; D not certain. The source material was peripheral blood. This receptor was identified in a woman aged 25 to 39 with acute or convalescent COVID-19. DNA for the CDR3: TGTGCCAGCAGCCAAGAGGGCAGGTTTACTAATTCACCCCTCCACTTT. Its translation is CASSQEGRFTNSPLHF.